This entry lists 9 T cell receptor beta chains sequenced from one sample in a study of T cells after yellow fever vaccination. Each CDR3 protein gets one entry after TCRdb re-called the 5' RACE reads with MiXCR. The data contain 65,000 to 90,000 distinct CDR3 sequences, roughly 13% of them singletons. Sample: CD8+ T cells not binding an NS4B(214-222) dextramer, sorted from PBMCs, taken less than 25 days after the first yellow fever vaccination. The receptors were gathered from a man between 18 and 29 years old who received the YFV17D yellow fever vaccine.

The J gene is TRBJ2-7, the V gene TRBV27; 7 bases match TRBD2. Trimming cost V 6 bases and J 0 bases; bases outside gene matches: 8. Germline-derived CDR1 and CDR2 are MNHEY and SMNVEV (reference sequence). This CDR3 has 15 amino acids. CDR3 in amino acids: CASSPHRGDSYEQYF. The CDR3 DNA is TGTGCCAGCAGCCCTCATCGGGGGGACTCCTACGAGCAGTACTTC.

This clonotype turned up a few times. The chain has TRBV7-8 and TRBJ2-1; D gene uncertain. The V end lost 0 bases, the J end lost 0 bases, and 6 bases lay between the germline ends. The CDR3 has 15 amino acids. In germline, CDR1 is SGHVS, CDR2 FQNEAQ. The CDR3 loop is CASSLATSSYNEQFF. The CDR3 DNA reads TGTGCCAGCAGCTTAGCTACAAGCTCCTACAATGAGCAGTTCTTC.

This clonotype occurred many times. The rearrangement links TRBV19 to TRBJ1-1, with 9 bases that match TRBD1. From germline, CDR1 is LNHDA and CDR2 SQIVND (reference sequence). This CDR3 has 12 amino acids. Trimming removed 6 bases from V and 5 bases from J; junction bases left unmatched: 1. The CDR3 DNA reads TGTGCCAGTAGGACAGGGGGTACTGAAGCTTTCTTT. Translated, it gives CASRTGGTEAFF.

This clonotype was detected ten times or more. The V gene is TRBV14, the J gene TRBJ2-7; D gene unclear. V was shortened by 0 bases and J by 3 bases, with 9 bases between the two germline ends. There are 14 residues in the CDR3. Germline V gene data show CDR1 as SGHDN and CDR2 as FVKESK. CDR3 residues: CASSQDLTVYEQYF. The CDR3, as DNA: TGTGCCAGCAGCCAAGATTTAACAGTCTACGAGCAGTACTTC.

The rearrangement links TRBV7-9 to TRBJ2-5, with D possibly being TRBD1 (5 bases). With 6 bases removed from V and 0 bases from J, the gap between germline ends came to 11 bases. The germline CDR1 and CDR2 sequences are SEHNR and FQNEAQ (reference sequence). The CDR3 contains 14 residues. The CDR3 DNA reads TGTGCCAGCAGACCGCAGGGTTACCAAGAGACCCAGTACTTC. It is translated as CASRPQGYQETQYF.

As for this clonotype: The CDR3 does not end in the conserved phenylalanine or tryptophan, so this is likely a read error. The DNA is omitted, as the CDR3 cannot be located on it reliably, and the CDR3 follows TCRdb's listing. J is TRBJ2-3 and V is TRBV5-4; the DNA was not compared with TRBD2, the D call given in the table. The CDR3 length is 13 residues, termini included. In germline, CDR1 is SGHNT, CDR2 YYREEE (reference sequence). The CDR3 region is CASSLAIAAQEIV.

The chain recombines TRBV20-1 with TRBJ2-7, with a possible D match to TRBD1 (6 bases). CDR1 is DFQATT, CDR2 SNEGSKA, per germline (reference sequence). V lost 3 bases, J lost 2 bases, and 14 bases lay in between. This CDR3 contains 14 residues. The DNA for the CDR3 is TGCAGTGCTAGCCCACAGGGATTCACCTACGAGCAGTACGTC. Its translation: CSASPQGFTYEQYV.

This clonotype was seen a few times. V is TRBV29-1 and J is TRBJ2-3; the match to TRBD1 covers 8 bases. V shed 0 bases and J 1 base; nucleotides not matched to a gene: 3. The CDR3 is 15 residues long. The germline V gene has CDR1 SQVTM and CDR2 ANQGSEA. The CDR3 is CSVEEGTGGTDTQYF. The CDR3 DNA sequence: TGCAGCGTTGAAGAGGGGACAGGAGGCACAGATACGCAGTATTTT.

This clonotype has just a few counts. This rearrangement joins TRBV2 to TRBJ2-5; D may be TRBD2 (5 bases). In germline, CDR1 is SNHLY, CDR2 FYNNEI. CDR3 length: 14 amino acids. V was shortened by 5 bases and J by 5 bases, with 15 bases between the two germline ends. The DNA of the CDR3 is TGTGCCAGCAGTTTGGAGGCAGCGGCGGAGACCCAGTACTTC. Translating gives CASSLEAAAETQYF.